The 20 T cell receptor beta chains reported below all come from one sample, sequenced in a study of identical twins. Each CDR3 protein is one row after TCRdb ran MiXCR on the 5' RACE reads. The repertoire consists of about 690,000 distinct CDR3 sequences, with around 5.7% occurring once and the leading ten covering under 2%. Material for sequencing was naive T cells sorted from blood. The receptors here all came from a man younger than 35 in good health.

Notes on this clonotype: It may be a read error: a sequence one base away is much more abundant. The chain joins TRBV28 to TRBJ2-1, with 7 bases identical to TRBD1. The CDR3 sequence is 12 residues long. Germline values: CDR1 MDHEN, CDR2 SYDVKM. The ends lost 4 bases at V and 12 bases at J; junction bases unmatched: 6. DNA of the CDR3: TGTGCCAGCAGTTCCCAGGGGGATGGGCAGTTCTTC. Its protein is CASSSQGDGQFF.

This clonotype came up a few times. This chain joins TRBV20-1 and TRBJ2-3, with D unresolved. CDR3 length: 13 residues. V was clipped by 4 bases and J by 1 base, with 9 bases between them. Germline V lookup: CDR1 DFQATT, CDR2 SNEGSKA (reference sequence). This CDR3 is CSATHSGTDTQYF. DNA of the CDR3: TGCAGTGCTACACACTCAGGCACAGATACGCAGTATTTT.

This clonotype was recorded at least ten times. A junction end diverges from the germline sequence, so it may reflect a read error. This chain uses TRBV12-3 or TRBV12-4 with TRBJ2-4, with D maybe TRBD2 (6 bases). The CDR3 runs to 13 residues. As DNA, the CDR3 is TGTGCCAGCAGTTACGACAGCAACGGGAGCCCCAGCTTC. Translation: CASSYDSNGSPSF.

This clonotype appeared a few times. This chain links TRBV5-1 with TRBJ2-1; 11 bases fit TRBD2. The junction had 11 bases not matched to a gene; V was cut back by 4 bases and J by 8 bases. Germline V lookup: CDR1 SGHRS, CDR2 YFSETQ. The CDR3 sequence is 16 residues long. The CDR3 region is CASSTQTSGVGDEQFF. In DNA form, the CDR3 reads TGCGCCAGCAGCACCCAGACTAGCGGGGTCGGGGATGAGCAGTTCTTC. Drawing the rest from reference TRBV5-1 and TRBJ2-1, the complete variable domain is KAGVTQTPRYLIKTRGQQVTLSCSPISGHRSVSWYQQTPGQGLQFLFEYFSETQRNKGNFPGRFSGRQFSNSRSEMNVSTLELGDSALYLCASSTQTSGVGDEQFFGPGTRLTVL.

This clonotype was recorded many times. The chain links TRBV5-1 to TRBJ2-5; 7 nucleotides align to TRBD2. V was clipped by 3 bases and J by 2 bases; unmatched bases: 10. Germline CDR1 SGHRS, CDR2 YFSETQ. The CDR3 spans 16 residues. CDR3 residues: CASSSTPGTIQETQYF. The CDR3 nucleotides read TGCGCCAGCAGCTCCACCCCCGGGACTATACAAGAGACCCAGTACTTC.

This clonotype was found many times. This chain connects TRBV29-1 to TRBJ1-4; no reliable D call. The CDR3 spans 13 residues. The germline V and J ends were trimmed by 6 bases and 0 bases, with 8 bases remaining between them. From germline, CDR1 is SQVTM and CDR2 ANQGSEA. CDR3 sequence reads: CSVQQTTNEKLFF. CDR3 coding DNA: TGCAGCGTGCAACAGACAACTAATGAAAAACTGTTTTTT.

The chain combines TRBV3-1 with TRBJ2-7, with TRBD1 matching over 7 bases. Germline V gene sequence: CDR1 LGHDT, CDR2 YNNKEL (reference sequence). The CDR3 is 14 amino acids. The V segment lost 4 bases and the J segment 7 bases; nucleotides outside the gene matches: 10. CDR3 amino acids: CASSLYYRGEEQYV. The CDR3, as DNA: TGTGCCAGCAGCCTGTACTACAGGGGAGAGGAGCAGTACGTC.

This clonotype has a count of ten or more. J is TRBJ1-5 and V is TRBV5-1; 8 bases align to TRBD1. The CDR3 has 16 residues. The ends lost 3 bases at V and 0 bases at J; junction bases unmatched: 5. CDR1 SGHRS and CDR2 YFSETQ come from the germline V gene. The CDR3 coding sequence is TGCGCCAGCAGCTCCGGACAGGGTGGTAGCAATCAGCCCCAGCATTTT. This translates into CASSSGQGGSNQPQHF.

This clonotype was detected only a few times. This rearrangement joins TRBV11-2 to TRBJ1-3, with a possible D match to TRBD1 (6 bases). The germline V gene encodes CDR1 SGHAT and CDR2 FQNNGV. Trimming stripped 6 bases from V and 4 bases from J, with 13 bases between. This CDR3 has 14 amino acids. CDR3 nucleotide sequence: TGTGCCAGCAGTGCAGGGGTTTCCGGAAACACCATATATTTT. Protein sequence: CASSAGVSGNTIYF.

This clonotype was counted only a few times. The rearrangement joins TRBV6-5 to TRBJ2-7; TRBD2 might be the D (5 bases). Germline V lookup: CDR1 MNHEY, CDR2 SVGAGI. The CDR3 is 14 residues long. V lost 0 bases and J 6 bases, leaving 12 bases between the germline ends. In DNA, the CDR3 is TGTGCCAGCAGTTACTCTCGGGGTTTAGTCGAGCAGTACTTC. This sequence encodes CASSYSRGLVEQYF.

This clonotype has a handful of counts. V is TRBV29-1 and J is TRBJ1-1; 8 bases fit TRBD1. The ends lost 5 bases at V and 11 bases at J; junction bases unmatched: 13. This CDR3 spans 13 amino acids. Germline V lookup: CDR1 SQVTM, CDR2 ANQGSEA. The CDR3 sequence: CSVSGTGSPAAFF. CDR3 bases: TGCAGCGTTTCCGGGACAGGTTCCCCGGCGGCTTTCTTT. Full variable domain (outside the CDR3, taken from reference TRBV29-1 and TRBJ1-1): SAVISQKPSRDICQRGTSLTIQCQVDSQVTMMFWYRQQPGQSLTLIATANQGSEATYESGFVIDKFPISRPNLTFSTLTVSNMSPEDSSIYLCSVSGTGSPAAFFGQGTRLTVV.

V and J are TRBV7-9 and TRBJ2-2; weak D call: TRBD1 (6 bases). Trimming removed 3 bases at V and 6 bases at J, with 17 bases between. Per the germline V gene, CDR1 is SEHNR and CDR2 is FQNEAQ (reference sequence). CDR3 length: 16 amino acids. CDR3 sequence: CASSFIGTKRPGELFF. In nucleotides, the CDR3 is TGTGCCAGCAGCTTTATCGGGACAAAGAGGCCCGGGGAGCTGTTTTTT.

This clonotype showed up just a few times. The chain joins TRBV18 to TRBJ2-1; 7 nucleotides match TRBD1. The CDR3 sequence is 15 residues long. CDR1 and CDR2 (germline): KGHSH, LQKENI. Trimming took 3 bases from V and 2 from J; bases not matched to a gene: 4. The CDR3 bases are TGTGCCAGCTCACCCGACAGGGCAACCTACAATGAGCAGTTCTTC. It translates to CASSPDRATYNEQFF.

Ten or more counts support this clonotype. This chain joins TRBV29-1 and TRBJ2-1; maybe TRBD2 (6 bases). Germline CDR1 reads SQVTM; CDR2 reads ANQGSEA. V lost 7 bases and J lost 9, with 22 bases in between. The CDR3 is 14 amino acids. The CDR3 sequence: CSGAHGGPHSEQFF. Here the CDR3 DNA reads TGCAGCGGTGCCCATGGAGGGCCCCATAGTGAGCAGTTCTTC.

The CDR3 DNA follows: TGCGCCAGCAGCCAACAAGGCGGCAACACCGGGGAGCTGTTTTTT. It translates to CASSQQGGNTGELFF. The chain has TRBV4-1 and TRBJ2-2; D remains unclear. The germline V and J ends were trimmed by 2 bases and 2 bases, with 9 bases remaining between them. Germline CDR1 is MGHRA and CDR2 is YSYEKL. The CDR3 loop spans 15 amino acids.

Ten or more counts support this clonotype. For the CDR3, the DNA is TGTGCCAGCAGTTACTCGGGTTTTTTGGCGCAGTTCTTC. Its translation is CASSYSGFLAQFF. This chain connects TRBV6-2 or TRBV6-3 to TRBJ2-1, with D uncertain. The CDR3 contains 13 residues. Trimming cost V 0 bases and J 12 bases, with 12 bases left between them. Germline CDR1 MNHEY, CDR2 SVGEGT.

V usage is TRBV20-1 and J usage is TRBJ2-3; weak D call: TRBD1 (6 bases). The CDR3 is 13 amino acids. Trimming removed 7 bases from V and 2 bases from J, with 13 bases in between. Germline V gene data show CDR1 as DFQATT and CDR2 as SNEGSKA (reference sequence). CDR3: CSVNGQITDTQYF. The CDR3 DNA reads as TGCAGTGTCAACGGACAGATCACAGATACGCAGTATTTT.

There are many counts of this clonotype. CDR3 coding DNA: TGCGCCAGCAGCTTGGAGGTGGAGACCTACGAGCAGTACTTC. It translates to CASSLEVETYEQYF. This sequence joins TRBV5-1 and TRBJ2-7; D remains ambiguous. Germline CDR1 is SGHRS and CDR2 is YFSETQ. Trimming cost V 0 bases and J 2 bases, with 9 bases left between them. The CDR3 loop spans 14 amino acids.

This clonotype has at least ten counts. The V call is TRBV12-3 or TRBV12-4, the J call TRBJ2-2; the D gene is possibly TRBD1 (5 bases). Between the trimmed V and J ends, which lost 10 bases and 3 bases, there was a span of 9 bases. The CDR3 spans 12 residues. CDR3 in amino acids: CANKGYTGELFF. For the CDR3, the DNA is TGTGCCAACAAGGGGTACACCGGGGAGCTGTTTTTT.

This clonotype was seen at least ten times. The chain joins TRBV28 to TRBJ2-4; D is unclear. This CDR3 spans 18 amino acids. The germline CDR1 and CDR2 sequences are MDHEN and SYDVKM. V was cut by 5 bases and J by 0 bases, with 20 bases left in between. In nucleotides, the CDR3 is TGTGCCAGCAGTCCGAGCACACGTGGTACAACAGCCAAAAACATTCAGTACTTC. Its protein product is CASSPSTRGTTAKNIQYF.